The 21 T cell receptor beta chains below come from one sample, sequenced in a study of neoadjuvant anti-PD-1 for oral cavity cancer. The time point denotes: after neoadjuvant nivolumab, at surgical resection. The repertoire was sequenced with immunoSEQ multiplex PCR; TCRdb's copy has only in-frame clones and lacks some. The sample has about 37,000 clones, roughly two fifths seen once; the top ten hold approximately 15%. Here the sequenced sample was tumor tissue, taken after nivolumab (anti-PD-1) treatment. All receptors come from a person aged 35 to 85 with oral cavity squamous cell carcinoma.

This rearrangement joins TRBV18 to TRBJ1-3; D uncertain. Germline CDR1 reads KGHSH; CDR2 reads LQKENI. V was pared by 6 bases and J by 0 bases, with 9 bases between. This CDR3 region has 14 residues. As DNA, the CDR3 is TGTGCCAGCTCTCTCGACACCTCTGGAAACACCATATATTTT. Protein product: CASSLDTSGNTIYF.

The chain links TRBV30 to TRBJ1-1; 11 bases line up with TRBD1. Losses at the gene ends were 3 bases for V and 4 bases for J; bases not matched to a gene: 10. Per the germline V gene, CDR1 is GTSNPN and CDR2 is SVGIG (reference sequence). The CDR3 has 16 residues. The CDR3 reads CAWSGLEGTGGTEAFF. CDR3 nucleotide sequence: TGTGCCTGGAGCGGGTTAGAGGGGACAGGGGGCACTGAAGCTTTCTTT.

Only one count was recorded for this clone. The chain recombines TRBV9 with TRBJ2-6; D is undetermined. The germline V and J ends were trimmed by 5 bases and 2 bases, with 5 bases remaining between them. The CDR3 has 13 residues. Germline assignment: CDR1 SGDLS and CDR2 YYNGEE. CDR3: CASRAAGANVLTF. As DNA, the CDR3 is TGTGCCAGCAGGGCCGCTGGGGCCAACGTCCTGACTTTC.

This clone ranks as medium-sized (0.01 to 0.1%). The rearrangement links TRBV4-2 to TRBJ2-1; TRBD2 might be the D (6 bases). The CDR3 sequence is 15 residues long. Trimming cost V 3 bases and J 12 bases, with 21 bases left between them. Germline-derived CDR1 and CDR2 are LGHNA and YNFKEQ. This chain's CDR3 is CASSQGGAYNERQFF. CDR3 nucleotides: TGTGCCAGCAGCCAGGGGGGAGCCTACAATGAGCGGCAGTTCTTC.

The V gene is TRBV9, the J gene TRBJ1-4; D not certain. The CDR3 has 14 amino acids. Looked up from germline, CDR1 is SGDLS and CDR2 is YYNGEE. The V end was cut by 0 bases, the J end by 3 bases, with 6 bases between. The CDR3 bases are TGTGCCAGCAGCGTAGGAATGGCTAATGAAAAACTGTTTTTT. Its translation is CASSVGMANEKLFF.

This clone was counted many times. This chain connects TRBV11-1 to TRBJ2-7, with no clear D. The CDR3 covers 12 residues. Trimming removed 3 bases at V and 6 bases at J, with 9 bases between. The germline V gene encodes CDR1 SGHAT and CDR2 FQDESV (reference sequence). CDR3 DNA: TGTGCCAGCAGCTTCAGCGAGTCCGAGCAGTACTTC. It yields the protein CASSFSESEQYF. Full variable domain (rest looked up from reference TRBV11-1 and TRBJ2-7): EAEVAQSPRYKITEKSQAVAFWCDPISGHATLYWYRQILGQGPELLVQFQDESVVDDSQLPKDRFSAERLKGVDSTLKIQPAELGDSAMYLCASSFSESEQYFGPGTRLTVT.

This rearrangement joins TRBV5-1 to TRBJ1-5; no clear D. V lost 0 bases and J 3 bases, leaving 10 bases between the germline ends. CDR1 is SGHRS and CDR2 is YFSETQ in the germline V gene. This CDR3 comprises 15 residues. CDR3 sequence: CASSLGLNPNQPQHF. CDR3 DNA: TGCGCCAGCAGCTTGGGACTAAACCCCAATCAGCCCCAGCATTTT.

In this sample, this clone turned up once. CDR3 DNA: TGTGCCAGCAGCTTGGAAGGGGGTACTACGCAGTATTTT. Amino acid sequence: CASSLEGGTTQYF. This rearrangement joins TRBV5-4 to TRBJ2-3, with a possible D match to TRBD1 (6 bases). CDR3 length: 13 amino acids. Germline V gene lookup returns CDR1 SGHNT and CDR2 YYREEE (reference sequence). The ends were cut back, 0 bases at V and 8 bases at J, with 10 bases in the middle.

This clone was seen a few times. The V call is TRBV5-4, the J call TRBJ1-2, with D unresolved. Germline V gene data show CDR1 as SGHNT and CDR2 as YYREEE (reference sequence). V gave up 1 base and J gave up 1 base, with 5 bases separating them. The CDR3 runs 13 residues. The CDR3 nucleotides are TGTGCCAGCAGCTTGTATGATAACTATGGCTACACCTTC. Its translation is CASSLYDNYGYTF.

The chain recombines TRBV11-2 with TRBJ2-1, with D possibly TRBD1 on 5 matching bases. Trimming cost V 3 bases and J 10 bases, with 13 bases left between them. Per the germline V gene, CDR1 is SGHAT and CDR2 is FQNNGV. The CDR3 has 13 residues. The CDR3 region has the DNA TGTGCCAGCAGCTTTGGCAGGGAAAGCGAGCAGTTCTTC. This encodes CASSFGRESEQFF.

This clone was seen more than once but under ten times. The rearrangement links TRBV6-5 to TRBJ1-1; D not certain. Germline V gives CDR1 MNHEY, CDR2 SVGAGI. The V end was cut by 1 base, the J end by 2 bases, with 8 bases between. The CDR3 runs to 14 residues. CDR3 residues: CASSYFPLNTEAFF. CDR3 DNA sequence: TGTGCCAGCAGTTACTTCCCACTTAACACTGAAGCTTTCTTT.

The rearrangement links TRBV14 to TRBJ2-3, with 7 bases that match TRBD2. The CDR3 has 17 amino acids. CDR1 and CDR2 from the germline V gene are SGHDN and FVKESK. V was pared by 4 bases and J by 7 bases, with 17 bases of the junction left unmatched. CDR3 residues: CASSLLLAGRGGNTQYF. For the CDR3, the DNA is TGTGCCAGCAGCCTCTTACTCGCGGGTCGCGGGGGAAATACGCAGTATTTT.

This clone has a handful of counts. The chain couples TRBV7-9 to TRBJ2-7; the D gene is possibly TRBD2 (7 bases). Germline-derived CDR1 and CDR2 are SEHNR and FQNEAQ (reference sequence). The V end lost 5 bases, the J end lost 3 bases, and 17 bases lay between the germline ends. CDR3 length equals 15 residues. The CDR3 spells CASSPRSGGDYEQYF. DNA for the CDR3: TGTGCCAGCAGCCCGCGGTCGGGGGGCGACTACGAGCAGTACTTC.

The genes are TRBV5-1 and TRBJ1-5, with unresolved D. This CDR3 has 13 residues. The germline V and J ends were trimmed by 0 bases and 6 bases, with 7 bases remaining between them. Looked up from germline, CDR1 is SGHRS and CDR2 is YFSETQ. CDR3 loop: CASSLAGPQPQHF. As DNA, the CDR3 is TGCGCCAGCAGCTTGGCCGGCCCTCAGCCCCAGCATTTT. The whole variable domain, filled in from reference TRBV5-1 and TRBJ1-5, reads KAGVTQTPRYLIKTRGQQVTLSCSPISGHRSVSWYQQTPGQGLQFLFEYFSETQRNKGNFPGRFSGRQFSNSRSEMNVSTLELGDSALYLCASSLAGPQPQHFGDGTRLSIL.

This clone has ten or more counts. The V gene is TRBV5-1, the J gene TRBJ2-7, with 7 bases that match TRBD2. J gave up 3 bases and V 4 bases, and 13 bases lay outside the gene matches. This CDR3 has 16 residues. Germline V lookup: CDR1 SGHRS, CDR2 YFSETQ. DNA for the CDR3: TGCGCCAGCAGCGGCGGGAGCCCCGCTGCGTTCTACGAGCAGTACTTC. This encodes CASSGGSPAAFYEQYF.

The V call is TRBV28, the J call TRBJ2-7, with 7 bases that match TRBD1. The V gene end was trimmed by 8 bases and the J gene end by 2 bases; junction bases not matched to a gene: 3. The CDR3 extends over 12 amino acids. From germline, CDR1 is MDHEN and CDR2 SYDVKM. The CDR3 loop reads CASEGTAYEQYF. CDR3 sequence (DNA): TGTGCCAGCGAAGGGACAGCCTACGAGCAGTACTTC.

This sequence joins TRBV6-1 and TRBJ1-5; D unresolved. Germline lookup yields CDR1 MNHNS and CDR2 SASEGT. Trimming left V 7 bases short and J 7 bases short, with 14 bases between. The CDR3 has 13 residues. CDR3 amino acids: CASNGIGEQPQHF. DNA of the CDR3: TGTGCCAGCAATGGGATTGGGGAGCAGCCCCAGCATTTT.

The chain couples TRBV5-6 to TRBJ2-5; D might be TRBD1 (5 bases). Trimming removed 4 bases at V and 5 bases at J, with 12 bases between. Per germline, CDR1 SGHDT and CDR2 YYEEEE. The CDR3 runs to 13 residues. CDR3 nucleotides: TGTGCCAGCAGCCCAGGGTTCCAGGAGACCCAGTACTTC. Protein sequence: CASSPGFQETQYF.

The chain recombines TRBV5-1 with TRBJ2-2; 8 bases are shared with TRBD1. Germline V gives CDR1 SGHRS, CDR2 YFSETQ. The CDR3 contains 16 residues. J gave up 0 bases and V 2 bases, and 3 bases lay outside the gene matches. The CDR3 DNA reads as TGCGCCAGCAGCTTTACGGACAGGGCGAACACCGGGGAGCTGTTTTTT. This codes for CASSFTDRANTGELFF. The full variable domain, with the rest looked up from reference TRBV5-1 and TRBJ2-2, is KAGVTQTPRYLIKTRGQQVTLSCSPISGHRSVSWYQQTPGQGLQFLFEYFSETQRNKGNFPGRFSGRQFSNSRSEMNVSTLELGDSALYLCASSFTDRANTGELFFGEGSRLTVL.

Only one count was recorded for this clone. The rearrangement joins TRBV5-1 to TRBJ1-6, with D perhaps matching TRBD1 (6 bases). CDR1 is SGHRS and CDR2 is YFSETQ in the germline V gene. Trimming cost V 7 bases and J 6 bases, with 14 bases left between them. This CDR3 comprises 14 residues. The CDR3 loop is CASASGGANSPLHF. For the CDR3, the DNA is TGCGCCAGCGCAAGCGGGGGGGCTAATTCACCCCTCCACTTT.

This chain connects TRBV4-2 to TRBJ2-1; TRBD1 is a possible D gene (6 bases). V lost 3 bases, J lost 9 bases, and 12 bases lay in between. This CDR3 has 13 amino acids. CDR1 and CDR2 (germline): LGHNA, YNFKEQ. The CDR3 DNA reads as TGTGCCAGCAGCCAGGTACAGGGCGCTGAGCAGTTCTTC. Residues: CASSQVQGAEQFF.